This T cell receptor (beta chain) appears in the sequencing data of a study of T cell responses to AZD1222 COVID-19 vaccine. This CDR3 has 14 amino acids. Trimming left V 2 bases short and J 1 base short, with 6 bases between. In germline, CDR1 is SGHVS, CDR2 FNYEAQ. Details on this clone: Antigen: not known.

Study-wide points: Two doses of AZD1222 preceded a rise in Spike-specific TCR breadth and depth. Repertoire samples came only from after the peak T cell response.

Repertoires were generated with immunoSEQ multiplex PCR, while TCRdb's copy carries only in-frame clones and drops some. The sample has approximately 50,000 clones; 65% to 90% are singletons. The sequences come from peripheral blood, collected 28 days after the second AZD1222 dose. V usage is TRBV7-6 and J usage is TRBJ1-3; D not resolved. The clonotype comes from an adult who received the AZD1222 COVID-19 vaccine. The CDR3 bases are TGTGCCAGCAGCTTAACAGTTTCTGGAAACACCATATATTTT. It is translated as CASSLTVSGNTIYF.